This T cell receptor beta chain was found in a study of siplizumab effects on memory and regulatory T cells. About this clone: Its target is unknown.

TCRdb's copy holds only in-frame clones and misses some; the assay was immunoSEQ multiplex PCR. There are about 55,000 clones in the sample; less than 98% occur only once, and around 0.6% lies in the top ten. The germline V and J ends were trimmed by 5 bases and 5 bases, with 15 bases remaining between them. Germline V lookup: CDR1 SEHNR, CDR2 FQNEAQ (reference sequence). This CDR3 has 14 residues. The study's findings and limits: Naive T cells looked more diverse than memory cells and looked like major alloresponse contributors. Unstimulated subsets accounted for the mapping of only a minor share of the clones that were alloreactive.

The specimen sequenced was naive CD4+ T cells sorted from blood. This receptor was obtained from a human donor in good health. The rearrangement joins TRBV7-9 to TRBJ2-5; D not certain. CDR3 DNA: TGTGCCAGCAGCGTACCGGGCCTTGGGGAGACCCAGTACTTC. This translates into CASSVPGLGETQYF.